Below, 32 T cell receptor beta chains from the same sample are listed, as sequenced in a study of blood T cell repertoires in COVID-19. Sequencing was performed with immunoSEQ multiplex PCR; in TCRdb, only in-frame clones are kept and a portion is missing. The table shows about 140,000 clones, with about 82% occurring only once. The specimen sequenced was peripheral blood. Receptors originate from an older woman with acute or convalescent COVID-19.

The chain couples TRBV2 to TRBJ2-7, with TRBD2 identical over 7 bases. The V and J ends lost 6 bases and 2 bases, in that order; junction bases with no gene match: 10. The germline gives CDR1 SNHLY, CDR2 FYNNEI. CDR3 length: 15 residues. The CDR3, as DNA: TGTGCCAGCAGAGGCAGAACAGCGGGGACCTACGAGCAGTACTTC. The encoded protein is CASRGRTAGTYEQYF.

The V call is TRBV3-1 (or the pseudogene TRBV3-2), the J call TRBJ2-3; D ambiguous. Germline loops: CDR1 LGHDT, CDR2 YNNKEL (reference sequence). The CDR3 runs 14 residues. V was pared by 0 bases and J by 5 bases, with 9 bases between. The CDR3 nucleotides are TGTGCCAGCAGCCAAGATCCGTCGGGAGATACGCAGTATTTT. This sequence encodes CASSQDPSGDTQYF.

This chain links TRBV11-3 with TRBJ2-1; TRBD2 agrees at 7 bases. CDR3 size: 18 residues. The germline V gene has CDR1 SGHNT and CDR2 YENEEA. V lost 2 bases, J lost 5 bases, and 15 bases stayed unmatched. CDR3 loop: CASSLPIERGSGNNEQFF. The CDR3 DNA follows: TGTGCCAGCAGCTTACCTATTGAGCGGGGTTCAGGAAACAATGAGCAGTTCTTC.

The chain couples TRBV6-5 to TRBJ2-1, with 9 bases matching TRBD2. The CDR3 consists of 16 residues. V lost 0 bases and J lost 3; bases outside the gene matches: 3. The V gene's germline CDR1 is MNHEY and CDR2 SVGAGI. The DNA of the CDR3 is TGTGCCAGCAGTTACTCGGGACTAGCTGGCTACAATGAGCAGTTCTTC. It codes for CASSYSGLAGYNEQFF.

CDR3 DNA: TGTGCCAGCAGCCCGGTGGGACAGGAGTCGTTCTTT. It encodes CASSPVGQESFF. The V gene is TRBV5-4, the J gene TRBJ1-1; 8 bases match TRBD1. This CDR3 comprises 12 residues. Trimming cost V 4 bases and J 14 bases; bases outside gene matches: 10. Germline V gene lookup returns CDR1 SGHNT and CDR2 YYREEE (reference sequence).

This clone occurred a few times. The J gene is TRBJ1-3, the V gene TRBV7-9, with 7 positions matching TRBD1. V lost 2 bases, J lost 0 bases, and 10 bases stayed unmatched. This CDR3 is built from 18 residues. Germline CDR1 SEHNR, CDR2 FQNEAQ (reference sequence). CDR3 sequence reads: CASSLPFGTASSGNTIYF. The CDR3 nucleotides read TGTGCCAGCAGCTTACCCTTCGGGACAGCCAGCTCTGGAAACACCATATATTTT.

CDR3 in amino acids: CATSDPPGTGNYGYTF. CDR3 DNA: TGTGCCACCAGTGACCCTCCCGGGACAGGGAACTATGGCTACACCTTC. The V gene is TRBV24-1, the J gene TRBJ1-2, with 9 bases aligning to TRBD1. The CDR3 totals 16 residues. From germline, CDR1 is KGHDR and CDR2 SFDVKD. The trim removed 4 bases at V and 2 bases at J, leaving 7 bases unmatched.

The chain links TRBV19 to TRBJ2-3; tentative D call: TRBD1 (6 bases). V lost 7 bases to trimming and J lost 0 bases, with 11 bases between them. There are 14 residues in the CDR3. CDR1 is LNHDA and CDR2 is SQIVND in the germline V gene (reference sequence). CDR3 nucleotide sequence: TGTGCCAGTAATACAGGGCGGAGCACAGATACGCAGTATTTT. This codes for CASNTGRSTDTQYF.

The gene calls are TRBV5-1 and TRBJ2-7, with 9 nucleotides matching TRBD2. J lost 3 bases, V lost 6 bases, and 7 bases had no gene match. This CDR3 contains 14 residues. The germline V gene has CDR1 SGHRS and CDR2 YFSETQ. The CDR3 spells CASTPAGGNYEQYF. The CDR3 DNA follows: TGCGCCAGCACCCCAGCGGGGGGAAACTACGAGCAGTACTTC. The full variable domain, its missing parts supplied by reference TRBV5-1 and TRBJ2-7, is KAGVTQTPRYLIKTRGQQVTLSCSPISGHRSVSWYQQTPGQGLQFLFEYFSETQRNKGNFPGRFSGRQFSNSRSEMNVSTLELGDSALYLCASTPAGGNYEQYFGPGTRLTVT.

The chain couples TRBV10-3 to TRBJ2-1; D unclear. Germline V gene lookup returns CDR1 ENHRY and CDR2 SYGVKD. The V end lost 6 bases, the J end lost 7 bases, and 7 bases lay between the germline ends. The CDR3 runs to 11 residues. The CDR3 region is CAISPRNEQFF. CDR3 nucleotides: TGTGCCATCAGCCCTAGGAATGAGCAGTTCTTC.

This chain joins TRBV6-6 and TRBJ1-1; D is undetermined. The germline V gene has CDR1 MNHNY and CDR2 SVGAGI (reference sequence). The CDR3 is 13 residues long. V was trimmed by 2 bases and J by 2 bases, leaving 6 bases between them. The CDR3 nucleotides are TGTGCCAGCAGTTACCGAGGAAACACTGAAGCTTTCTTT. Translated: CASSYRGNTEAFF.

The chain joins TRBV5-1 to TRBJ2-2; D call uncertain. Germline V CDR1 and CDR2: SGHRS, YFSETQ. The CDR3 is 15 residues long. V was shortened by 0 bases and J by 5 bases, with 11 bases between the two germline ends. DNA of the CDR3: TGCGCCAGCAGCTTGGACAGCCTTGGAACCGGGGAGCTGTTTTTT. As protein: CASSLDSLGTGELFF.

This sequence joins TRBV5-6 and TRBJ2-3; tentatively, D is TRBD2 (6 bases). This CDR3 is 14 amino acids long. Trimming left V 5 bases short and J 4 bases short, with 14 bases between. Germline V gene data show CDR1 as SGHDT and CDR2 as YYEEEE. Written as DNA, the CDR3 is TGTGCCAGCAGATCGGGGGTGCCCCCAGATACGCAGTATTTT. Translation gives CASRSGVPPDTQYF.

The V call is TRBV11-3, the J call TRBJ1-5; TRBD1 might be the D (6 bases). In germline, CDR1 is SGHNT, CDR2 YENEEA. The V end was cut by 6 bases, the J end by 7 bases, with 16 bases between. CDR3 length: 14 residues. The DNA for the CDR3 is TGTGCCAGCAGTAATAAAAAACAGGGACAGCCCCAGCATTTT. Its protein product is CASSNKKQGQPQHF.

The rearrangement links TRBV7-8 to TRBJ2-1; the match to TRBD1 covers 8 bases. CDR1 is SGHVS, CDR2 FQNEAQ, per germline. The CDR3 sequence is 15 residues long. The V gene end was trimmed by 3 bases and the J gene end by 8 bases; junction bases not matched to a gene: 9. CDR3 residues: CASSLAGGFGDEQFF. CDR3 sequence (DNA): TGTGCCAGCAGCTTGGCAGGGGGCTTTGGGGATGAGCAGTTCTTC.

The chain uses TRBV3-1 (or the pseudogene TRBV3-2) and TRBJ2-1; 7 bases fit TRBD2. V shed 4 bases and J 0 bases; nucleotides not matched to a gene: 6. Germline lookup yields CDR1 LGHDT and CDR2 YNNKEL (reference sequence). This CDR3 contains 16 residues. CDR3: CASSPFWGGSYNEQFF. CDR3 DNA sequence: TGTGCCAGCAGCCCATTCTGGGGGGGCTCCTACAATGAGCAGTTCTTC.

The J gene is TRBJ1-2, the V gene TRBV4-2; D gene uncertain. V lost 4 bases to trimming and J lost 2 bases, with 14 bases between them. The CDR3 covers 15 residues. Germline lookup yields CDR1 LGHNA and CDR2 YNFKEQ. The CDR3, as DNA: TGTGCCAGCAGCCTCCCCGGGGAGGAGAACTATGGCTACACCTTC. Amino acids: CASSLPGEENYGYTF.

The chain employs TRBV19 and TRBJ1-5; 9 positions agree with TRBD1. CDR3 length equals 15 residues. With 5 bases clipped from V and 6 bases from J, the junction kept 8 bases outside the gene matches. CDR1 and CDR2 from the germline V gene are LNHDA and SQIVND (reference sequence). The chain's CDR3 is CASSSLDRGSQPQHF. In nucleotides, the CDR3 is TGTGCCAGTAGTTCCTTGGACAGGGGAAGTCAGCCCCAGCATTTT.

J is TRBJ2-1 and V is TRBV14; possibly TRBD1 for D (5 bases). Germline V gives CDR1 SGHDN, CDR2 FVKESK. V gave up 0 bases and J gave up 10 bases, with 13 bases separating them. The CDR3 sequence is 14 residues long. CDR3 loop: CASSQDSRVGEQFF. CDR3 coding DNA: TGTGCCAGCAGCCAAGATAGCAGGGTGGGGGAGCAGTTCTTC. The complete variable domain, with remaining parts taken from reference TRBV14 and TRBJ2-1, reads EAGVTQFPSHSVIEKGQTVTLRCDPISGHDNLYWYRRVMGKEIKFLLHFVKESKQDESGMPNNRFLAERTGGTYSTLKVQPAELEDSGVYFCASSQDSRVGEQFFGPGTRLTVL.

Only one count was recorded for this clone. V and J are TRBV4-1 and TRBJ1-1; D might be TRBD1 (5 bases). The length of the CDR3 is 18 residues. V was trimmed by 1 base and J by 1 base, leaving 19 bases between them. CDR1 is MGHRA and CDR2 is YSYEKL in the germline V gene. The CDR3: CASSQGRGHGARNTEAFF. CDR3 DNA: TGCGCCAGCAGCCAAGGAAGGGGTCATGGAGCGCGGAACACTGAAGCTTTCTTT.

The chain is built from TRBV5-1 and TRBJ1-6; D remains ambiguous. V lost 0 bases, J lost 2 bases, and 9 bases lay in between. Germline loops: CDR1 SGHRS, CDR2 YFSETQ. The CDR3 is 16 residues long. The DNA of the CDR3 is TGCGCCAGCAGCTTGGCCGGCGCGGCCTATAATTCACCCCTCCACTTT. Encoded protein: CASSLAGAAYNSPLHF.

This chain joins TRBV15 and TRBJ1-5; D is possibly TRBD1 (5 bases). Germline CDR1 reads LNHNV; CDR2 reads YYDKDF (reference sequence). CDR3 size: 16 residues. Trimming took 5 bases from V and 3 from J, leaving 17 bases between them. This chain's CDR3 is CATSPSAGLNNQPQHF. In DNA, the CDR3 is TGTGCCACCAGCCCTAGTGCGGGACTGAACAATCAGCCCCAGCATTTT.

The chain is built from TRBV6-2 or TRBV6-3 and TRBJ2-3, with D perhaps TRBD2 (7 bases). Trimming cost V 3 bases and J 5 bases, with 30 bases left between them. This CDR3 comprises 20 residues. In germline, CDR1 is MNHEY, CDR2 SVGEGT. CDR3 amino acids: CASSYPAGTQAGASQDTQYF. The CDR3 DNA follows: TGTGCCAGCAGTTATCCCGCGGGGACTCAGGCGGGGGCGTCACAAGATACGCAGTATTTT.

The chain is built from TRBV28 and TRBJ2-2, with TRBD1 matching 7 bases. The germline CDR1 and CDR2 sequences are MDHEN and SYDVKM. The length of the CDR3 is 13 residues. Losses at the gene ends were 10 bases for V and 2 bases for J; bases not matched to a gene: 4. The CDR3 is CATRTGNTGELFF. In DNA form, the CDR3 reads TGTGCCACCAGGACAGGCAACACCGGGGAGCTGTTTTTT.

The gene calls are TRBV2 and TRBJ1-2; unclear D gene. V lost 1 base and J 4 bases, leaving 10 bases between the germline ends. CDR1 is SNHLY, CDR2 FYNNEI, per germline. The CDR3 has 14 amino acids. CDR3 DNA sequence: TGTGCCAGCAGTGAAGGCGGGGTTACCTATGGCTACACCTTC. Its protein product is CASSEGGVTYGYTF.

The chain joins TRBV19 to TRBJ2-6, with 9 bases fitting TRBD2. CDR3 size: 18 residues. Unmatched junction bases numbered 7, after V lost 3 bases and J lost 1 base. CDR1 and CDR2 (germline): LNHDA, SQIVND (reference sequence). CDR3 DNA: TGTGCCAGTAGTATGCGGGGGGGCCGAAGGTCTGGGGCCAACGTCCTGACTTTC. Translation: CASSMRGGRRSGANVLTF.

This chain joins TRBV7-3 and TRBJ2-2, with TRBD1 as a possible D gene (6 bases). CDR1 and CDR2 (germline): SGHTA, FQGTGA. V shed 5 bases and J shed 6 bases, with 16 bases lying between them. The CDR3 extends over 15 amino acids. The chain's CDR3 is CASSPNQGYAGELFF. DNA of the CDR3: TGTGCCAGCAGCCCTAATCAGGGGTATGCCGGGGAGCTGTTTTTT.

The CDR3 here is CASTRGGRAYEQYF. For the CDR3, the DNA is TGTGCCAGCACCCGGGGAGGGCGGGCGTACGAGCAGTACTTC. The chain couples TRBV3-1 (or the pseudogene TRBV3-2) to TRBJ2-7, with TRBD2 matching 7 bases. This CDR3 is 14 amino acids long. Trimming cost V 7 bases and J 4 bases; bases outside gene matches: 10. CDR1 and CDR2 (germline): LGHDT, YNNKEL (reference sequence).

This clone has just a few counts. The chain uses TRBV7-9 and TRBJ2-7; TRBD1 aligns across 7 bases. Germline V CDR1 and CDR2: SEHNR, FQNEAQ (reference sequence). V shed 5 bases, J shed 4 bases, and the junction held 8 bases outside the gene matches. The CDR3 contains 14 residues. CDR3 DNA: TGTGCCAGCAGCCCATGGACAGGTCCTTACGAGCAGTACTTC. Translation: CASSPWTGPYEQYF.

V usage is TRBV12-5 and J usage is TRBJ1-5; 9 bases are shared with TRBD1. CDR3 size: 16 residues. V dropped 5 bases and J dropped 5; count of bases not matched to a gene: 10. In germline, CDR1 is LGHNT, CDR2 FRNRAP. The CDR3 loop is CASGAGTGRRDQPQHF. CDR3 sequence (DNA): TGTGCTAGTGGTGCCGGGACAGGGCGAAGGGATCAGCCCCAGCATTTT.

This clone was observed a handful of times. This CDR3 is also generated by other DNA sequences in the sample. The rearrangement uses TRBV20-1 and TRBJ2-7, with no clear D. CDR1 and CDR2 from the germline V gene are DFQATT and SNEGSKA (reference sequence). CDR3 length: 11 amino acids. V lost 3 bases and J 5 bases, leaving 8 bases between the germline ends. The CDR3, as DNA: TGCAGTGCTAGTTCCGGTCACGAGCAGTACTTC. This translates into CSASSGHEQYF.

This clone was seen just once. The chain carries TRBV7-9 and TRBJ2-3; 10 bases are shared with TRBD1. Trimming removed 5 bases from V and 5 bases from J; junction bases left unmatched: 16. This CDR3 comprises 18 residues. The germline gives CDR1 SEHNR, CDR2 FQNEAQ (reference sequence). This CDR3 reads CASSQGQGKLAEQDTQYF. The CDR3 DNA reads TGTGCCAGCAGCCAGGGACAGGGGAAGCTAGCGGAGCAAGATACGCAGTATTTT.